This passage covers 18 T cell receptor beta chains from one sample sequenced in a study of beta chain features in type 1 diabetes. Every isolated RNA sample was fully reverse transcribed, so sequencing captured expressed TCRB transcripts. The method was immunoSEQ multiplex PCR; TCRdb's version includes in-frame clones alone and lacks a portion of them. Of roughly 220,000 clones in the sample, 16% were seen once. Study-wide points: Moderate but significant shortening of TCRB CDR3s was recorded in all four CD4+ subsets from Type 1 diabetes patients.

These receptors are not linked to any known antigen. Sequenced sample: naive CD4+ T cells from blood. The receptors come from a man under 40 with type 1 diabetes.

This clone occurred a few times. The chain carries TRBV10-3 and TRBJ2-7; 12 nucleotides align to TRBD1. The CDR3 spans 15 residues. V shed 7 bases and J 6 bases; nucleotides not matched to a gene: 10. CDR1 ENHRY and CDR2 SYGVKD come from the germline V gene. The CDR3 bases are TGTGCCATCACCCCAGGGGGGACAGGGGGCAGCGAGCAGTACTTC. It specifies CAITPGGTGGSEQYF.

This sequence joins TRBV5-1 and TRBJ2-2, with TRBD2 matching over 8 bases. This CDR3 has 17 residues. The germline V gene encodes CDR1 SGHRS and CDR2 YFSETQ. V dropped 0 bases and J dropped 5; count of bases not matched to a gene: 9. The CDR3, as DNA: TGCGCCAGCAGCTTGGAGAGCGGGAGCTATCTGACCGGGGAGCTGTTTTTT. Protein product: CASSLESGSYLTGELFF.

The rearrangement joins TRBV11-1 to TRBJ2-7; TRBD2 aligns across 10 bases. The germline V gene encodes CDR1 SGHAT and CDR2 FQDESV (reference sequence). The V segment lost 5 bases and the J segment 1 base; nucleotides outside the gene matches: 5. The CDR3 runs 15 residues. The CDR3 loop reads CASSTGTSASYEQYF. DNA for the CDR3: TGTGCCAGCAGCACCGGGACTAGCGCTTCCTACGAGCAGTACTTC.

The chain has TRBV15 and TRBJ2-2, with a possible D match to TRBD2 (5 bases). The germline V gene has CDR1 LNHNV and CDR2 YYDKDF (reference sequence). The CDR3 loop spans 13 amino acids. V lost 6 bases and J 6 bases, leaving 11 bases between the germline ends. As DNA, the CDR3 is TGTGCCACCAGTCGGGATGGGGCCGGGGAGCTGTTTTTT. Amino acids: CATSRDGAGELFF.

The chain joins TRBV19 to TRBJ2-7; TRBD1 agrees at 7 bases. V shed 4 bases and J 6 bases; nucleotides not matched to a gene: 9. Germline CDR1 reads LNHDA; CDR2 reads SQIVND (reference sequence). The CDR3 is 14 residues long. In DNA, the CDR3 is TGTGCCAGTAGTACCCCGGACAGGTTGGCCGAGCAGTACTTC. Translated: CASSTPDRLAEQYF.

This clone has a handful of counts. The chain has TRBV9 and TRBJ2-5; D call uncertain. The CDR3 length is 15 residues. CDR1 and CDR2 (germline): SGDLS, YYNGEE. Trimming removed 0 bases at V and 0 bases at J, with 9 bases between. The CDR3 here is CASSVEGGDQETQYF. CDR3 DNA: TGTGCCAGCAGCGTAGAAGGCGGTGACCAAGAGACCCAGTACTTC. Looking up the rest from reference TRBV9 and TRBJ2-5 gives the full variable domain: DSGVTQTPKHLITATGQRVTLRCSPRSGDLSVYWYQQSLDQGLQFLIQYYNGEERAKGNILERFSAQQFPDLHSELNLSSLELGDSALYFCASSVEGGDQETQYFGPGTRLLVL.

A few counts support this clone. This sequence joins TRBV4-1 and TRBJ2-3; TRBD2 agrees at 14 bases. With 0 bases clipped from V and 6 bases from J, the junction kept 8 bases outside the gene matches. Germline lookup yields CDR1 MGHRA and CDR2 YSYEKL. The CDR3 is 18 residues long. CDR3 nucleotide sequence: TGCGCCAGCAGCCAAGAAGGGACTAGCGGGAGAGGGTCCGATACGCAGTATTTT. Translation: CASSQEGTSGRGSDTQYF.

Comment on this clone: Additional DNA sequences in this sample encode the identical CDR3. The CDR3 spells CASSQQGGELFF. CDR3 DNA sequence: TGTGCCAGCAGTCAACAGGGCGGGGAGCTGTTTTTT. J is TRBJ2-2 and V is TRBV28; D possibly corresponds to TRBD1 (6 bases). Per the germline V gene, CDR1 is MDHEN and CDR2 is SYDVKM. CDR3 size: 12 residues. V was pared by 5 bases and J by 7 bases, with 8 bases between.

This clone has more than one count but fewer than ten. The chain carries TRBV11-1 and TRBJ2-5; possible D gene TRBD2, 6 bases. The V end lost 2 bases, the J end lost 5 bases, and 15 bases lay between the germline ends. The CDR3 sequence is 15 residues long. From germline, CDR1 is SGHAT and CDR2 FQDESV (reference sequence). The chain's CDR3 is CASSLNLASPETQYF. CDR3 sequence (DNA): TGTGCCAGCAGCTTAAACCTAGCGAGCCCCGAGACCCAGTACTTC.

This clone has more than one count but fewer than ten. The J gene is TRBJ2-7, the V gene TRBV2, with 8 bases fitting TRBD1. Losses at the gene ends were 9 bases for V and 4 bases for J; bases not matched to a gene: 11. Germline lookup yields CDR1 SNHLY and CDR2 FYNNEI. CDR3 length: 14 residues. CDR3 in amino acids: CASFRDRNSYEQYF. The CDR3 DNA is TGTGCCAGTTTTCGGGACAGGAATTCTTACGAGCAGTACTTC.

This rearrangement joins TRBV5-1 to TRBJ2-6; 7 nucleotides match TRBD1. CDR1 and CDR2 from the germline V gene are SGHRS and YFSETQ. The junction had 0 bases not matched to a gene; V was cut back by 5 bases and J by 1 base. The CDR3 runs to 14 residues. For the CDR3, the DNA is TGCGCCAGCAGGACAGGGTCTGGGGCCAACGTCCTGACTTTC. Translated, it gives CASRTGSGANVLTF.

This chain links TRBV11-2 with TRBJ2-5, with TRBD1 matching 11 bases. The CDR3 sequence is 15 residues long. With 1 base clipped from V and 5 bases from J, the junction kept 3 bases outside the gene matches. From germline, CDR1 is SGHAT and CDR2 FQNNGV. CDR3 sequence (DNA): TGTGCCAGCAGCTTAGGGACAGGGGGCGCGGAGACCCAGTACTTC. Translating it yields CASSLGTGGAETQYF.

This clone was counted only a few times. This rearrangement joins TRBV9 to TRBJ1-5, with D unresolved. Trimming took off 2 bases at V and 5 bases at J, with 8 bases between the two ends. The CDR3 totals 13 residues. Germline lookup yields CDR1 SGDLS and CDR2 YYNGEE. The CDR3 is CASSVSRDQPQHF. The CDR3 coding sequence is TGTGCCAGCAGCGTCTCCCGCGATCAGCCCCAGCATTTT.

The chain employs TRBV29-1 and TRBJ1-1; 7 bases map to TRBD1. The germline V gene has CDR1 SQVTM and CDR2 ANQGSEA. Germline trimming cut 6 bases from V and 6 bases from J; bases unmatched to any gene: 10. CDR3 length equals 13 residues. The CDR3 here is CSVTRDREAEAFF. Here the CDR3 DNA reads TGCAGCGTGACCCGGGACAGAGAAGCTGAAGCTTTCTTT.

The chain links TRBV20-1 to TRBJ2-3; unclear D gene. The germline V gene encodes CDR1 DFQATT and CDR2 SNEGSKA (reference sequence). V shed 5 bases and J shed 5 bases, with 8 bases lying between them. This CDR3 is 11 amino acids long. CDR3 in DNA: TGCAGTGCTTCGAAAGGAGATACGCAGTATTTT. Encoded protein: CSASKGDTQYF.

V is TRBV2 and J is TRBJ2-1, with D possibly being TRBD2 (6 bases). In germline, CDR1 is SNHLY, CDR2 FYNNEI. The CDR3 spans 14 residues. V gave up 4 bases and J gave up 10 bases, with 17 bases separating them. The CDR3 DNA is TGTGCCAGCAGTGCAGCCGTTGTGGGAGGCGAGCAGTTCTTC. Residues: CASSAAVVGGEQFF.

The rearrangement joins TRBV4-1 to TRBJ2-7; 9 bases line up with TRBD1. Germline trimming cut 2 bases from V and 4 bases from J; bases unmatched to any gene: 3. CDR1 MGHRA and CDR2 YSYEKL come from the germline V gene. The CDR3 is 14 residues long. Here the CDR3 reads CASSQRTGEYEQYF. CDR3 DNA: TGCGCCAGCAGCCAACGGACAGGGGAGTACGAGCAGTACTTC.

The chain combines TRBV7-8 with TRBJ2-5, with unresolved D. The CDR3 is 13 residues long. Trimming cost V 6 bases and J 2 bases, with 10 bases left between them. Germline loops: CDR1 SGHVS, CDR2 FQNEAQ. The CDR3, as DNA: TGTGCCAGCAGTCTGACCCTACAAGAGACCCAGTACTTC. Its protein is CASSLTLQETQYF.